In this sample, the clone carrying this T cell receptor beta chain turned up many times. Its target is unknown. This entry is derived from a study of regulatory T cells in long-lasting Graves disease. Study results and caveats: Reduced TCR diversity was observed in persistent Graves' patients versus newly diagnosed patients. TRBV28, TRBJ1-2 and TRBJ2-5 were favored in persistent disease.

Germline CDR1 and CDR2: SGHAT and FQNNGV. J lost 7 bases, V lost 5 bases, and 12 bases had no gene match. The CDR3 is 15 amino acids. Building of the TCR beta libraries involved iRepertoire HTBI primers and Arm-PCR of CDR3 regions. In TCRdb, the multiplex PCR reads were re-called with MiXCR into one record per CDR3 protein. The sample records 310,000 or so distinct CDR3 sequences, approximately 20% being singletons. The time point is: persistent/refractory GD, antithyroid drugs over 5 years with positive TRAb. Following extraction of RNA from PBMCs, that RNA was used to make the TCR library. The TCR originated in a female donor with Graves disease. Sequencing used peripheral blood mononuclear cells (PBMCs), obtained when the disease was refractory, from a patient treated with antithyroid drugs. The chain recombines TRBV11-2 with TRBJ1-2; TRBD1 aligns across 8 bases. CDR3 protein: CASSPDSTGASGYTF. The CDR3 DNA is TGTGCCAGCAGCCCGGATTCGACAGGGGCTAGTGGCTACACCTTC. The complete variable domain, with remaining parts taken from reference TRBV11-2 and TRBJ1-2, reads EAGVAQSPRYKIIEKRQSVAFWCNPISGHATLYWYQQILGQGPKLLIQFQNNGVVDDSQLPKDRFSAERLKGVDSTLKIQPAKLEDSAVYLCASSPDSTGASGYTFGSGTRLTVV.